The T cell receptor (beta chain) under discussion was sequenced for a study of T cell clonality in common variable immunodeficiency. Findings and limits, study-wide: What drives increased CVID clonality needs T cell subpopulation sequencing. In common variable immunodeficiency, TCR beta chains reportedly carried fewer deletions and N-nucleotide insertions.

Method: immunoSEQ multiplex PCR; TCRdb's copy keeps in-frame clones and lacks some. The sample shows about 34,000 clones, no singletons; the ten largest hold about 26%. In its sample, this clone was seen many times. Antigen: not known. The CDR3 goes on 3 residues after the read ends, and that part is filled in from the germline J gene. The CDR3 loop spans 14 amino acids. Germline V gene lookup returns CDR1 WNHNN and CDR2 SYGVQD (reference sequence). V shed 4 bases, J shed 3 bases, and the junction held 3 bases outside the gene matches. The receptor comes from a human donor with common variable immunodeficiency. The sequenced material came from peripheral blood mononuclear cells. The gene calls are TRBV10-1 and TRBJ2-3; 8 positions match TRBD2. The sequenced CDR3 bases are TGCGCCAGCAGTGTTTCTAGCGGGACAGATACG. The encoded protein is CASSVSSGTDT. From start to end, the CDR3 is CASSVSSGTDTQYF.